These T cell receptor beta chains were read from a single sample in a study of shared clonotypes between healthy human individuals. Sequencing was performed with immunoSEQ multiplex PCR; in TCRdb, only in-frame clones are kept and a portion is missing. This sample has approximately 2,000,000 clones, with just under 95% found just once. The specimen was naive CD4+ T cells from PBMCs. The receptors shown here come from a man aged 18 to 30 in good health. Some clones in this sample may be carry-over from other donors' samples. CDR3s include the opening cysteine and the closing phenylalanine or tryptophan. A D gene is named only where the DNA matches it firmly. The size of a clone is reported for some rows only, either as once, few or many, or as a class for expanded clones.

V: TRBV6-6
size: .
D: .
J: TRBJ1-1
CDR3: CASSRGGSRMNTEAFF
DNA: TGTGCCAGCAGTCGAGGGGGGTCCCGTATGAACACTGAAGCTTTCTTT

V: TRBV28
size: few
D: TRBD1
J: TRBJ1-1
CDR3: CASSTGEGTEAFF
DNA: TGTGCCAGCAGTACAGGGGAGGGCACTGAAGCTTTCTTT

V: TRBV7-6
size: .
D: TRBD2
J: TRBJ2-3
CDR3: CASSSPSGIDTQYF
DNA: TGTGCCAGCAGCTCCCCTAGCGGGATCGATACGCAGTATTTT

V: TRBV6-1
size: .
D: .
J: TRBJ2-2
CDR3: CASSEYGTGELFF
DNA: TGTGCCAGCAGTGAATATGGCACCGGGGAGCTGTTTTTT

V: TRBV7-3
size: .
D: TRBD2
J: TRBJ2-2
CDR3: CASRTSGTAGELFF
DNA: TGTGCCAGCAGGACTAGCGGGACGGCCGGGGAGCTGTTTTTT

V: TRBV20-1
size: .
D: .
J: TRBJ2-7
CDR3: CSARESVDRYF
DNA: TGCAGTGCTAGAGAGAGTGTGGACCGCTACTTC

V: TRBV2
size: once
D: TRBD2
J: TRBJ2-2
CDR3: CASKPRTSGRYTGELFF
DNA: TGTGCCAGCAAGCCCCGGACTAGCGGGAGGTACACCGGGGAGCTGTTTTTT

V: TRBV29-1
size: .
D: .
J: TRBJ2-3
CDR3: CSVALTSTDTQYF
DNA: TGCAGCGTTGCTCTTACTAGCACAGATACGCAGTATTTT

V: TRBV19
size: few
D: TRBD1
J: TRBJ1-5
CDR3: CASIGQGVRQPQHF
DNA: TGTGCCAGTATTGGGCAGGGGGTTCGGCAGCCCCAGCATTTT

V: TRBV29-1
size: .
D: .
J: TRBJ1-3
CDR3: CSVERGAAGNTIYF
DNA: TGCAGCGTTGAACGAGGGGCTGCCGGAAACACCATATATTTT

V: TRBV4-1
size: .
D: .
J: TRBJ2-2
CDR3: CASREVGGRKIGELFF
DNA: TGCGCCAGCAGGGAGGTGGGGGGGCGAAAAATCGGGGAGCTGTTTTTT

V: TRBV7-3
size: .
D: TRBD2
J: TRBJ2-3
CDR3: CASSPRLAGGFDTQYF
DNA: TGTGCCAGCAGCCCGCGACTAGCGGGAGGGTTCGATACGCAGTATTTT

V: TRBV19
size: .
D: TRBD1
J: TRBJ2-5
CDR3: CASSIVWDRGQETQYF
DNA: TGTGCCAGTAGTATAGTGTGGGACAGGGGCCAAGAGACCCAGTACTTC

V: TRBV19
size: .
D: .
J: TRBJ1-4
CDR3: CASSKPPLEKLFF
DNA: TGTGCCAGTAGTAAACCCCCGCTTGAAAAACTGTTTTTT

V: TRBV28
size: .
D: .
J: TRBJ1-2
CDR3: CASRPAARTSGYTF
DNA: TGTGCCAGCCGCCCCGCCGCCCGAACCTCTGGCTACACCTTC

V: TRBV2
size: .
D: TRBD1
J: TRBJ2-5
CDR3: CASRWTGKTTETQYF
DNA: TGTGCCAGCAGATGGACAGGGAAAACTACAGAGACCCAGTACTTC

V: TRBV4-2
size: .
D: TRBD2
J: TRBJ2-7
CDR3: CASSPLATNYEQYF
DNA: TGTGCCAGCAGCCCACTAGCGACCAACTACGAGCAGTACTTC

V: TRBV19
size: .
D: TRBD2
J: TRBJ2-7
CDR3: CASSLQPGLDPTQQYF
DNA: TGTGCCAGTAGTCTCCAACCGGGACTAGACCCTACGCAGCAGTACTTC

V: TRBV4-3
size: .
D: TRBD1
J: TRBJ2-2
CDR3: CASSQDRPVPGELFF
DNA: TGCGCCAGCAGCCAGGACAGGCCGGTCCCCGGGGAGCTGTTTTTT

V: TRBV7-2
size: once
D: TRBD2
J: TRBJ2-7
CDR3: CASSLLGTSGRVQYF
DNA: TGTGCCAGCAGCTTGCTTGGGACTAGCGGGAGGGTACAGTACTTC

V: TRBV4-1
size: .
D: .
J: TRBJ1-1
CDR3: CASSHRDPAQDTEAFF
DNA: TGCGCCAGCAGCCACCGCGATCCCGCTCAGGACACTGAAGCTTTCTTT

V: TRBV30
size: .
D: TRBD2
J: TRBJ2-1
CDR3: CAWSGDYHEQFF
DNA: TGTGCCTGGAGTGGGGACTACCATGAGCAGTTCTTC

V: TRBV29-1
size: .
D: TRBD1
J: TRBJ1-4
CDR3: CSVARTGIEKLFF
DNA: TGCAGCGTTGCGAGGACAGGGATCGAAAAACTGTTTTTT

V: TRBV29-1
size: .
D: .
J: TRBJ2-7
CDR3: CSVAWERTPYEQYF
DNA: TGCAGCGTTGCCTGGGAGCGCACTCCCTACGAGCAGTACTTC

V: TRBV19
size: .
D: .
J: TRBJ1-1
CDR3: CASSPAISTEAFF
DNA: TGTGCCAGTAGCCCGGCCATAAGCACTGAAGCTTTCTTT

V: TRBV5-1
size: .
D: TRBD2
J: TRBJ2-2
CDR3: CASSLTSGRAHGELFF
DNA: TGCGCCAGCAGCTTGACTAGCGGGAGGGCCCACGGGGAGCTGTTTTTT

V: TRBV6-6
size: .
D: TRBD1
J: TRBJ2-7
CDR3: CASSFTGGLSNEQYF
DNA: TGTGCCAGCAGTTTCACAGGGGGCTTGTCGAACGAGCAGTACTTC

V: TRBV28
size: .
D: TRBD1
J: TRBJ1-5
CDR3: CASRSQGAGDQPQHF
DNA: TGTGCCAGCAGATCACAGGGGGCCGGGGATCAGCCCCAGCATTTT

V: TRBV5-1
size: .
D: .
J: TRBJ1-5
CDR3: CASSFRASNQPQHF
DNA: TGCGCCAGCAGCTTTAGGGCCTCTAATCAGCCCCAGCATTTT

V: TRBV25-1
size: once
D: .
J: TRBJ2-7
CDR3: CASSAAGVYEQYF
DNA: TGTGCCAGCAGTGCTGCAGGGGTTTACGAGCAGTACTTC

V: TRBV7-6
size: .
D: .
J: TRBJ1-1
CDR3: CASSLGVRGDRNTEAFF
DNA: TGTGCCAGCAGCTTAGGGGTTAGGGGGGATAGGAACACTGAAGCTTTCTTT

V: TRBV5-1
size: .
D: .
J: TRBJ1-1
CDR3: CASSLVPLNTEAFF
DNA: TGCGCCAGCAGCTTGGTTCCGTTGAACACTGAAGCTTTCTTT

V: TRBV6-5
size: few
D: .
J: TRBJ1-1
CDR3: CASRLVVDTEAFF
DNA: TGTGCCAGCAGGCTGGTTGTGGACACTGAAGCTTTCTTT

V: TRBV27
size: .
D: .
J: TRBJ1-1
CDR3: CASSSRRNTEAFF
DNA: TGTGCCAGCAGCTCAAGACGGAACACTGAAGCTTTCTTT

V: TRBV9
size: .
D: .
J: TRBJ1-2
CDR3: CASSPRTNYGYTF
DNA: TGTGCCAGCAGCCCTCGAACTAACTATGGCTACACCTTC

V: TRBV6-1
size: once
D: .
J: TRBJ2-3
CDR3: CASSGGTFTDTQYF
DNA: TGTGCCAGCAGTGGGGGGACTTTCACAGATACGCAGTATTTT

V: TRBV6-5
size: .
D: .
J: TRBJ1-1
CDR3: CASSYFGNTEAFF
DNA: TGTGCCAGCAGTTACTTTGGGAACACTGAAGCTTTCTTT

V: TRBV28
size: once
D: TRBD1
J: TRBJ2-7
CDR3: CASSTGTEIYEQYF
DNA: TGTGCCAGCAGCACCGGGACAGAGATCTACGAGCAGTACTTC

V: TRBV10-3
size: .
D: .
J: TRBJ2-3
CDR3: CAISAMAEGTDTQYF
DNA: TGTGCCATCAGTGCGATGGCCGAGGGCACAGATACGCAGTATTTT

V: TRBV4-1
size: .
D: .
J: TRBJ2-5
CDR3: CASSQGSAAGPQETQYF
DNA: TGCGCCAGCAGCCAAGGATCGGCGGCGGGACCCCAAGAGACCCAGTACTTC

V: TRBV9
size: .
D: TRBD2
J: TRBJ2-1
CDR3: CASSVMSGTYNEQFF
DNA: TGTGCCAGCAGCGTAATGAGCGGGACCTACAATGAGCAGTTCTTC

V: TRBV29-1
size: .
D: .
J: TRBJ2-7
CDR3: CSARGLLRDESEQYF
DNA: TGCAGCGCCCGGGGACTGCTCAGGGATGAATCCGAGCAGTACTTC